The 4 T cell receptor beta chains below all came from one sample that was sequenced in a study of blood T cells in healthy people across ages. With a J-beta primer mix and a sample-barcoded 5' primer, a second PCR ran roughly 6 to 11 cycles. From the 5' RACE reads, TCRdb called clonotypes with MiXCR, one entry per CDR3 protein. The sample contains roughly 1.7 million distinct CDR3 sequences, about 31% of which appear only once. What was sequenced was blood. These receptors were taken from a young woman in good health.

This rearrangement joins TRBV20-1 to TRBJ2-7; TRBD2 might be the D (5 bases). The CDR3 length is 13 residues. Germline CDR1 reads DFQATT; CDR2 reads SNEGSKA (reference sequence). V was pared by 7 bases and J by 4 bases, with 17 bases between. CDR3: CSVSESSYYEQYF. The CDR3 DNA sequence: TGCAGTGTTAGCGAGTCCAGCTATTACGAGCAGTACTTC.

This clonotype was seen repeatedly, ten times or more. A much more abundant neighbour one base away suggests this may be a read error. The rearrangement joins TRBV27 to TRBJ2-7; 8 bases are a match to TRBD2. CDR3 length equals 14 residues. J lost 6 bases, V lost 10 bases, and 14 bases had no gene match. Germline-derived CDR1 and CDR2 are MNHEY and SMNVEV (reference sequence). CDR3 sequence: CATSSREGSGEQYF. The CDR3 DNA sequence: TGTGCCACGTCTAGCCGGGAGGGGAGCGGCGAGCAGTACTTC.

This clonotype has a handful of counts. V and J are TRBV11-2 and TRBJ2-3, with D possibly being TRBD1 or TRBD2 (5 bases each). The CDR3 runs 14 residues. The V end lost 8 bases, the J end lost 5 bases, and 17 bases lay between the germline ends. Germline assignment: CDR1 SGHAT and CDR2 FQNNGV. Here the CDR3 reads CASFDYLRGDTQYF. CDR3 nucleotides: TGTGCCAGCTTCGACTACCTAAGGGGAGATACGCAGTATTTT. The full variable domain, completed using reference TRBV11-2 and TRBJ2-3, is EAGVAQSPRYKIIEKRQSVAFWCNPISGHATLYWYQQILGQGPKLLIQFQNNGVVDDSQLPKDRFSAERLKGVDSTLKIQPAKLEDSAVYLCASFDYLRGDTQYFGPGTRLTVL.

The table lists this clonotype with a few counts. J is TRBJ1-1 and V is TRBV20-1; TRBD1 might be the D (6 bases). Deletions cut 0 bases from V and 5 bases from J, with 13 bases between. The germline CDR1 and CDR2 sequences are DFQATT and SNEGSKA (reference sequence). CDR3 size: 14 residues. The CDR3 DNA sequence: TGCAGTGCTAGAGATGTAGGGGGAGGGACTGAAGCTTTCTTT. Translation gives CSARDVGGGTEAFF.